This entry describes one T cell receptor beta chain. The antigen is unknown. This CDR3 is built from 16 residues. The ends were cut back, 2 bases at V and 1 base at J, with 15 bases in the middle. Germline V CDR1 and CDR2: DFQATT, SNEGSKA (reference sequence). The data are from a study of response to subunit inactivated influenza vaccine. The study, taken as a whole, reports: The authors suggested that every seasonal influenza vaccination recruits few new T cells.

TCRdb ran MiXCR on the RT-PCR reads and lists one entry per CDR3 protein. The data show hundreds of thousands of distinct CDR3 sequences, about 18% seen once. The clonotype was recovered from a man aged 50 to 59 who received an inactivated influenza vaccine. The source material was PBMCs from blood, sampled 4 to 6 days after vaccination. This chain joins TRBV20-1 and TRBJ1-5, with D uncertain. The CDR3, as DNA: TGCAGTGCTAGAATCCCGGGAGAGAGGAGCAATCAGCCCCAGCATTTT. Encoded protein: CSARIPGERSNQPQHF.